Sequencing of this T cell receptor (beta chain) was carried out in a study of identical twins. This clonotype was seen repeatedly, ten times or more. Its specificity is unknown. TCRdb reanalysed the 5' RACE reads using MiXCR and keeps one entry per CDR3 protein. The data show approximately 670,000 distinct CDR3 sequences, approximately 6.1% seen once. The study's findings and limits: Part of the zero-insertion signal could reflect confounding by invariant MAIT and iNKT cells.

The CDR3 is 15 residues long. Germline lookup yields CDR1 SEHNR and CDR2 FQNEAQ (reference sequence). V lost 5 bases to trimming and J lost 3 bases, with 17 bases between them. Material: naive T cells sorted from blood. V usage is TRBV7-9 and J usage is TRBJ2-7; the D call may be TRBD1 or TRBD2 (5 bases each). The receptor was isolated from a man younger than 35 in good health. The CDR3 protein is CASSLEKGRSYEQYF. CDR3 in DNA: TGTGCCAGCAGCCTGGAGAAGGGACGGAGCTACGAGCAGTACTTC.